This TCR beta chain was retrieved from a study of shared clonotypes between healthy human individuals. Deep was the level used in running the assay. An even split of each subset's genomic DNA across several immunoSEQ plates was performed. Repertoires were generated with immunoSEQ multiplex PCR, while TCRdb's copy carries only in-frame clones and drops some. The sample yields hundreds of thousands of clones, around 96% seen once. CD45RO-negative, CCR7-selected cells formed the naive CD8 fraction, which excluded terminally differentiated effector memory CD45RA+ cells. CDR1 SGHDT and CDR2 YYEEEE come from the germline V gene. V gave up 0 bases and J gave up 2 bases, with 8 bases separating them. The CDR3 loop spans 14 amino acids.

This clonotype was obtained from a woman in her 30s in good health. The V call is TRBV5-6, the J call TRBJ2-5, with D possibly matching TRBD1 (5 bases). What was sequenced was naive CD8+ T cells sorted from blood. CDR3 region: CASSLDRKQETQYF. CDR3 DNA sequence: TGTGCCAGCAGCTTGGACAGGAAACAAGAGACCCAGTACTTC.